This T cell receptor (beta chain) was sequenced for a study of cytotoxic CD8 clonotypes in ibrutinib-treated CLL. Study information: Included were about 11 relapsed/refractory and approximately 15 treatment-naive patients, of whom around 17 were IGHV unmutated. The study's findings and limits: At progression, clonality fell back toward baseline after rising at ibrutinib response. Public clonotypes were rare and shrank or held steady on treatment. At baseline, clonality was higher than in age-matched healthy donors and correlated with CD8+ counts.

This clone was seen once. What it binds is not known. Generated by immunoSEQ multiplex PCR, the TCRdb table keeps only in-frame clones and is missing some. The sample consists of roughly 42,000 clones, 50% to 75% of them appearing once. Germline V CDR1 and CDR2: GTSNPN, SVGIG (reference sequence). The CDR3 sequence is 15 residues long. Trimming removed 8 bases from V and 0 bases from J; junction bases left unmatched: 11. Sample: PBMCs, taken after 24 months of ibrutinib treatment. The chain recombines TRBV30 with TRBJ2-3; 7 bases align to TRBD2. The clonotype was recovered from a human donor with chronic lymphocytic leukemia. The CDR3 sequence: CARTAGVGSTDTQYF. The CDR3 DNA reads TGTGCCCGGACGGCGGGGGTAGGAAGCACAGATACGCAGTATTTT.